Below, 29 T cell receptor beta chains from the same sample are listed, as sequenced in a study of T cell clonality in common variable immunodeficiency. Repertoires were generated with immunoSEQ multiplex PCR, while TCRdb's copy carries only in-frame clones and drops some. The sample presents more than 35,000 clones, none singletons. Sequenced material: peripheral blood mononuclear cells. The receptors derive from a person aged 18 to 69 in good health.

This clone was seen ten or more times. Read coverage stops 3 residues before the CDR3 terminus; the germline J gene supplies the remainder. This chain links TRBV6-9 with TRBJ1-2; D is uncertain. Germline values: CDR1 MNHGY, CDR2 SVAAGI. The CDR3 loop spans 10 amino acids. The CDR3 loop reads CAREGSGYTF. The part of the CDR3 DNA that was read is TGTGCCAGGGAGGGCAGCGGC.

By its share, this clone is medium-sized. The read ends 3 residues early relative to the CDR3; the germline J gene fills the gap. This same CDR3 is encoded by further DNA sequences in the sample. This chain links TRBV20-1 with TRBJ2-1, with TRBD2 identical over 8 bases. V lost 0 bases and J lost 7; bases outside the gene matches: 8. The CDR3 consists of 15 residues. Germline V gene lookup returns CDR1 DFQATT and CDR2 SNEGSKA (reference sequence). CDR3 bases read: TGCAGTGCTAGAGATATCGAGCGGGAGTCTAATGAG. It specifies CSARDIERESNE. The CDR3 in full is CSARDIERESNEQFF.

The CDR3 bases that were read are TGTGCCAGCAGTTTCAGGACAGGGAACAGCTACGAG. Encoded protein: CASSFRTGNSYE. The whole CDR3 region reads CASSFRTGNSYEQYF. V and J are TRBV25-1 and TRBJ2-7; TRBD1 aligns across 8 bases. The read ends 3 residues early relative to the CDR3; the germline J gene fills the gap. Germline assignment: CDR1 MGHDK and CDR2 SYGVNS. The junction had 9 bases not matched to a gene; V was cut back by 5 bases and J by 3 bases. This CDR3 has 15 residues.

This clone was counted ten times or more. The read ends 3 residues shy of where the CDR3 ends; the end is completed using the germline J gene. This chain joins TRBV20-1 and TRBJ2-5; 15 nucleotides line up with TRBD2. The CDR3 runs to 16 residues. The germline V gene has CDR1 DFQATT and CDR2 SNEGSKA (reference sequence). The ends lost 5 bases at V and 5 bases at J; junction bases unmatched: 9. The CDR3 spells CSASRTSGRAGETQYF. The DNA read from the CDR3 is TGCAGTGCTTCCCGGACTAGCGGGAGGGCCGGGGAGACC.

Many counts were recorded for this clone. The sequence runs out 3 residues before the end of the CDR3; the remainder is reconstructed from the germline J gene. The rearrangement uses TRBV24-1 and TRBJ2-1, with TRBD2 matching over 8 bases. This CDR3 has 14 amino acids. The ends lost 2 bases at V and 6 bases at J; junction bases unmatched: 2. Per germline, CDR1 KGHDR and CDR2 SFDVKD. The CDR3 spells CATSDSGTSNEQFF. CDR3 bases read: TGTGCCACCAGTGATTCCGGGACTAGCAATGAG.

This clone was seen a handful of times. From the germline J gene comes the end of the CDR3, since the read stops 3 residues before it. The chain employs TRBV19 and TRBJ1-1, with 8 nucleotides matching TRBD1. Trimming cost V 1 base and J 2 bases; bases outside gene matches: 3. The germline gives CDR1 LNHDA, CDR2 SQIVND (reference sequence). The CDR3 loop spans 15 amino acids. The CDR3 is CASSIGPGGNTEAFF. CDR3 bases read: TGTGCCAGTAGTATAGGCCCAGGGGGCAACACTGAA.

The table lists this clone with many counts. CDR3 region: CSAPPAGWGNEQFF. The covered CDR3 bases are TGCAGTGCTCCCCCCGCGGGATGGGGCAATGAG. V is TRBV20-1 and J is TRBJ2-1; perhaps TRBD2 as D (6 bases). Sequencing ends 3 residues short of the CDR3 end; the germline J gene provides the rest. Trimming shortened V by 5 bases and J by 6 bases, and 17 bases separated the two germline ends. Germline CDR1 DFQATT, CDR2 SNEGSKA (reference sequence). CDR3 length equals 14 residues.

This clone was counted at least ten times. The read halts 3 residues ahead of the CDR3 end, with the missing end drawn from the germline J gene. The rearrangement joins TRBV28 to TRBJ2-5; TRBD1 agrees at 10 bases. Looked up from germline, CDR1 is MDHEN and CDR2 is SYDVKM. CDR3 length: 13 residues. V shed 8 bases, J shed 5 bases, and the junction held 5 bases outside the gene matches. Incomplete CDR3 DNA: TGTGCCAGCCAGACAGGGGGCAGGGAGACC. Amino acid sequence: CASQTGGRET. The full CDR3 reads CASQTGGRETQYF.

In this sample, this clone turned up many times. The read falls 3 residues short of the CDR3 end, and the missing part is taken from the germline J gene. This rearrangement joins TRBV18 to TRBJ2-7; D not certain. The germline CDR1 and CDR2 sequences are KGHSH and LQKENI. The CDR3 spans 16 residues. Trimming removed 2 bases from V and 1 base from J, with 15 bases in between. This CDR3 is CASSPGRATRSYEQYF. Incomplete CDR3 DNA: TGTGCCAGCTCACCAGGTAGGGCCACCCGATCCTACGAG.

This clone has a count of ten or more. The DNA read from the CDR3 is TGTGCCAGCAGCAAAAGGACTAGCGGTTCCTACGAG. Protein sequence: CASSKRTSGSYE. The CDR3 reads in full as CASSKRTSGSYEQYF. The chain links TRBV7-6 to TRBJ2-7; 10 bases are a match to TRBD2. The read comes to an end 3 residues before the CDR3 does, leaving the germline J gene to fill in the end. J lost 1 base, V lost 5 bases, and 5 bases had no gene match. The CDR3 is made up of 15 amino acids. Germline CDR1 is SGHVS and CDR2 is FNYEAQ.

This clone was seen many times. One end of the junction does not line up with germline, which may come from a read error. The sequence runs out 3 residues before the end of the CDR3; the remainder is reconstructed from the germline J gene. V usage is TRBV7-7 and J usage is TRBJ1-3; 7 bases are a match to TRBD1. This CDR3 has 15 amino acids. Looked up from germline, CDR1 is SSHAT and CDR2 is FNYEAQ (reference sequence). The sequenced part of the CDR3 DNA is TGTGCTAGCAGCCCGTCGACAGGGAAAGGAAACACC. Protein product: CASSPSTGKGNT. The whole CDR3 protein is CASSPSTGKGNTIYF.

CDR3 sequence: CASSPGTDYEQYF. The sequenced part of the CDR3 DNA is TGTGCCAGCTCACCGGGGACAGACTACGAG. This chain connects TRBV18 to TRBJ2-7; the match to TRBD1 covers 7 bases. The read falls 3 residues short of the CDR3 end, and the missing part is taken from the germline J gene. Looked up from germline, CDR1 is KGHSH and CDR2 is LQKENI. The V and J ends lost 3 bases and 3 bases, in that order; junction bases with no gene match: 2. The CDR3 is 13 amino acids.

This clone has a count of ten or more. The read falls 3 residues short of the CDR3 end, and the missing part is taken from the germline J gene. The chain links TRBV19 to TRBJ1-4; D remains unclear. This CDR3 has 14 amino acids. V was clipped by 4 bases and J by 8 bases, with 14 bases between them. Germline lookup yields CDR1 LNHDA and CDR2 SQIVND (reference sequence). The CDR3 spells CASSTGRRGEKLFF. CDR3 DNA (partial): TGTGCCAGTAGTACAGGAAGACGTGGGGAAAAA.

This clone has ten or more counts. The read ends 3 residues early relative to the CDR3; the germline J gene fills the gap. The chain couples TRBV2 to TRBJ2-7, with unresolved D. V lost 5 bases and J 3 bases, leaving 5 bases between the germline ends. The CDR3 runs to 11 residues. The V gene's germline CDR1 is SNHLY and CDR2 FYNNEI. The part of the CDR3 DNA that was read is TGTGCCAGCAGTTACAGCTACGAG. Encoded protein: CASSYSYE. The entire CDR3 is CASSYSYEQYF.

This clone was found many times. Read data end 3 residues before the CDR3 end; the end is taken from the germline J gene. The chain combines TRBV3-1 (or the pseudogene TRBV3-2) with TRBJ2-3, with TRBD2 matching over 10 bases. With 4 bases clipped from V and 3 bases from J, the junction kept 10 bases outside the gene matches. This CDR3 comprises 17 residues. Germline V lookup: CDR1 LGHDT, CDR2 YNNKEL (reference sequence). The sequenced CDR3 bases are TGTGCCAGCAGCCCCCCGATAGCGGGAGGATCGACAGATACG. It encodes CASSPPIAGGSTDT. In full, the CDR3 reads CASSPPIAGGSTDTQYF.

This clone was detected ten times or more. Read sequence stops 3 residues before the CDR3 end, and the germline J gene provides the missing end. V gene TRBV6-4 combines with J gene TRBJ2-3; 8 bases map to TRBD2. From germline, CDR1 is MRHNA and CDR2 SNTAGT. The ends lost 4 bases at V and 0 bases at J; junction bases unmatched: 3. The CDR3 extends over 15 amino acids. CDR3 DNA (partial): TGTGCCAGCAGTGTGGCTAGCGGGAGCACAGATACG. Its protein product is CASSVASGSTDT. The complete CDR3 reads CASSVASGSTDTQYF.

This clone has ten or more counts. Its ends do not fully match the called genes, so a read error is possible. The CDR3 is cut off 3 residues early in the read; its end comes from the germline J gene. V is TRBV7-7 and J is TRBJ2-1; D is perhaps TRBD2 (5 bases). The CDR3 contains 15 residues. Germline V gene data show CDR1 as SSHAT and CDR2 as FNYEAQ (reference sequence). The CDR3 region is CASSFGSEDYNEQFF. CDR3 DNA (partial): TGTGCTAGCAGCTTCGGTAGCGAGGACTACAATGAG.

This clone was found many times. The CDR3 loop is CASSFQTGNSPLHF. CDR3 DNA (partial): TGCGCCAGCAGCTTCCAGACAGGAAATTCACCC. The chain couples TRBV5-1 to TRBJ1-6; D perhaps matches TRBD1 (6 bases). The observed sequence ends 3 residues before the CDR3 terminus, with the missing tail filled in from the germline J gene. This CDR3 has 14 residues. CDR1 is SGHRS and CDR2 is YFSETQ in the germline V gene. V shed 2 bases and J shed 7 bases, with 10 bases lying between them.

This clone was counted at least ten times. The CDR3 goes on 3 residues after the read ends, and that part is filled in from the germline J gene. This sequence joins TRBV20-1 and TRBJ2-3; 13 positions match TRBD2. Trimming removed 5 bases from V and 3 bases from J; junction bases left unmatched: 11. The CDR3 extends over 17 amino acids. Per germline, CDR1 DFQATT and CDR2 SNEGSKA (reference sequence). The CDR3 DNA, read in part, is TGCAGTGCTCCTACTAGCGGGGGGGCCGGGGGAACAGATACG. Encoded protein: CSAPTSGGAGGTDT. The full CDR3 reads CSAPTSGGAGGTDTQYF.

This clone was observed many times. The read ends 3 residues shy of where the CDR3 ends; the end is completed using the germline J gene. The chain uses TRBV11-2 and TRBJ1-4, with TRBD1 matching 7 bases. This CDR3 contains 15 residues. Trimming took 1 base from V and 8 from J; bases not matched to a gene: 7. In germline, CDR1 is SGHAT, CDR2 FQNNGV. The DNA read from the CDR3 is TGTGCCAGCAGCTTAGGAAGAGGGGGCGTGGAAAAA. Protein sequence: CASSLGRGGVEK. The complete CDR3 protein is CASSLGRGGVEKLFF. The whole variable domain, filled in from reference TRBV11-2 and TRBJ1-4, reads EAGVAQSPRYKIIEKRQSVAFWCNPISGHATLYWYQQILGQGPKLLIQFQNNGVVDDSQLPKDRFSAERLKGVDSTLKIQPAKLEDSAVYLCASSLGRGGVEKLFFGSGTQLSVL.

Ten or more counts support this clone. The read comes to an end 3 residues before the CDR3 does, leaving the germline J gene to fill in the end. The chain uses TRBV15 and TRBJ2-3, with 8 bases lining up with TRBD2. J gave up 0 bases and V 2 bases, and 4 bases lay outside the gene matches. This CDR3 comprises 16 residues. CDR1 is LNHNV, CDR2 YYDKDF, per germline (reference sequence). The CDR3 bases that were read are TGTGCCACCAGCAGATTTAGCGGGGCTAGCACAGATACG. It translates to CATSRFSGASTDT. From start to end, the CDR3 is CATSRFSGASTDTQYF.

This clone was observed many times. The CDR3 end falls 3 residues outside the read, so it is completed with the germline J gene. This chain links TRBV5-8 with TRBJ2-7, with 7 bases fitting TRBD1. The germline V gene encodes CDR1 SGHTS and CDR2 YDEGEE. This CDR3 contains 13 residues. V lost 4 bases and J lost 3; bases outside the gene matches: 4. The CDR3 is CASSVDRIYEQYF. CDR3 DNA, as far as it was read: TGTGCCAGCAGCGTGGACAGGATCTACGAG.

This clone appeared many times. The read finishes 3 residues shy of the CDR3 end, and the germline J gene is used to complete it. This chain joins TRBV12-5 and TRBJ2-1, with 12 bases identical to TRBD2. Trimming removed 0 bases from V and 6 bases from J; junction bases left unmatched: 15. Germline loops: CDR1 LGHNT, CDR2 FRNRAP. There are 20 residues in the CDR3. The DNA read from the CDR3 is TGTGCTAGTGGTTTGGTAGGATCTAGCGGGGGGGCCACCCCACGCAATGAG. Residues: CASGLVGSSGGATPRNE. The whole CDR3 region reads CASGLVGSSGGATPRNEQFF.

This clone was counted at least ten times. The CDR3 loop is CASNGFVTANEQFF. CDR3 bases read: TGTGCCAGCAACGGCTTTGTGACAGCCAATGAG. The V and J genes are TRBV6-2 or TRBV6-3 and TRBJ2-1; the D gene is possibly TRBD1 (5 bases). The read gets to within 3 residues of the CDR3 end, and the germline J gene fills in the rest. Trimming shortened V by 7 bases and J by 6 bases, and 16 bases separated the two germline ends. The germline CDR1 and CDR2 sequences are MNHEY and SVGEGT. The CDR3 is made up of 14 amino acids.

This clone was observed many times. The CDR3 end is not reached by the read, which stops 3 residues before it; the germline J gene fills it in. The chain has TRBV5-1 and TRBJ2-2, with TRBD2 matching over 10 bases. CDR1 is SGHRS, CDR2 YFSETQ, per germline. This CDR3 comprises 16 residues. Germline trimming cut 1 base from V and 5 bases from J; bases unmatched to any gene: 5. CDR3 DNA (partial): TGCGCCAGCAGCTTGCCTAGCGGGAGCCGGACCGGGGAG. Its protein product is CASSLPSGSRTGE. The whole CDR3 is CASSLPSGSRTGELFF. The variable domain in full, with the rest retrieved from reference TRBV5-1 and TRBJ2-2, is KAGVTQTPRYLIKTRGQQVTLSCSPISGHRSVSWYQQTPGQGLQFLFEYFSETQRNKGNFPGRFSGRQFSNSRSEMNVSTLELGDSALYLCASSLPSGSRTGELFFGEGSRLTVL.

The sample holds many counts of this clone. The CDR3 end lies 3 residues beyond the end of the read and is filled in from the germline J gene. V gene TRBV2 combines with J gene TRBJ2-5, with TRBD1 identical over 10 bases. CDR1 is SNHLY, CDR2 FYNNEI, per germline. Trimming removed 6 bases from V and 4 bases from J; junction bases left unmatched: 11. The CDR3 runs 16 residues. CDR3 sequence reads: CASSIDRGRGGETQYF. The part of the CDR3 DNA that was read is TGTGCCAGCAGCATCGACAGGGGGCGTGGAGGAGAGACC.

This clone was detected many times. Here the CDR3 reads CASSLNPRYLVTYNEQFF. The sequenced CDR3 bases are TGTGCCAGCAGTTTAAACCCCCGCTACCTCGTGACCTACAATGAG. The chain recombines TRBV28 with TRBJ2-1; no clear D. The read halts 3 residues ahead of the CDR3 end, with the missing end drawn from the germline J gene. CDR3 length: 18 amino acids. Germline V lookup: CDR1 MDHEN, CDR2 SYDVKM. V lost 2 bases and J 2 bases, leaving 19 bases between the germline ends.

This clone was observed at least ten times. The read ends 3 residues shy of where the CDR3 ends; the end is completed using the germline J gene. The chain joins TRBV5-1 to TRBJ2-1; 12 bases are shared with TRBD2. CDR3 length: 15 amino acids. V lost 4 bases, J lost 8 bases, and 7 bases stayed unmatched. Germline CDR1 is SGHRS and CDR2 is YFSETQ. The CDR3 reads CASSPLAGGGDEQFF. The sequenced CDR3 bases are TGCGCCAGCAGCCCGCTAGCGGGAGGGGGGGATGAG.

This clone was found many times. Read sequence stops 3 residues before the CDR3 end, and the germline J gene provides the missing end. The chain carries TRBV20-1 and TRBJ2-1; 7 bases align to TRBD2. CDR1 is DFQATT, CDR2 SNEGSKA, per germline (reference sequence). This CDR3 has 13 residues. V shed 7 bases and J 4 bases; nucleotides not matched to a gene: 7. The CDR3 loop reads CSGGTSAYNEQFF. The part of the CDR3 DNA that was read is TGCAGTGGGGGTACTAGCGCATACAATGAG.